The 15 T cell receptor beta chains in this list originate from one sample, sequenced in a study of identical twins. TCRdb fed the 5' RACE reads into MiXCR, producing one record per CDR3 protein. Of under 350,000 distinct CDR3 sequences listed, over 8.5% are singletons. These records were also assigned to another study, of yellow fever vaccine responses in identical twins.

What was sequenced was CD8+ T cells sorted from blood. These receptors all stem from a woman aged 18-29 years in good health.

This clonotype was seen a handful of times. The rearrangement joins TRBV14 to TRBJ2-5; D remains ambiguous. The CDR3 is 15 amino acids. Germline V gene sequence: CDR1 SGHDN, CDR2 FVKESK. V shed 1 base and J shed 7 bases, with 16 bases lying between them. The CDR3 is CASSQAPVHPGTQYF. CDR3 nucleotides: TGTGCCAGCAGCCAAGCTCCGGTCCATCCTGGGACCCAGTACTTC.

This clonotype showed up many times. The chain has TRBV29-1 and TRBJ2-7; D is unresolved. The V gene lost 0 bases and the J gene lost 2 bases, with 11 bases spanning the gap. CDR3 size: 14 residues. In germline, CDR1 is SQVTM, CDR2 ANQGSEA. The CDR3 coding sequence is TGCAGCGTTGAAGATCAACGCAGAACCTACGAGCAGTACTTC. Its translation is CSVEDQRRTYEQYF.

This clonotype was counted only a few times. The chain has TRBV29-1 and TRBJ2-3, with TRBD2 matching 11 bases. Germline CDR1 reads SQVTM; CDR2 reads ANQGSEA. This CDR3 is 18 amino acids long. Germline trimming cut 7 bases from V and 0 bases from J; bases unmatched to any gene: 15. As DNA, the CDR3 is TGCAGCGGGCGTTTAGCGGGAGGGCCTTCTACTAGCACAGATACGCAGTATTTT. Its protein product is CSGRLAGGPSTSTDTQYF.

This rearrangement joins TRBV12-3 or TRBV12-4 to TRBJ1-6; the match to TRBD1 covers 9 bases. This CDR3 has 14 residues. V was pared by 6 bases and J by 10 bases, with 7 bases of the junction left unmatched. The CDR3 region has the DNA TGTGCCAGCAGCACGGACAGGGGTTGGTCACCCCTCCACTTT. Residues: CASSTDRGWSPLHF.

This chain links TRBV28 with TRBJ2-7; TRBD2 is a possible D gene (5 bases). Trimming stripped 6 bases from V and 1 base from J, with 10 bases between. The CDR3 runs to 13 residues. Germline CDR1 reads MDHEN; CDR2 reads SYDVKM. As DNA, the CDR3 is TGTGCCAGCAGGTTGGACTTTTCCTACGAGCAGTACTTC. Protein product: CASRLDFSYEQYF.

This clonotype was counted a few times. The chain uses TRBV5-6 and TRBJ2-1; D perhaps matches TRBD2 (5 bases). V was shortened by 0 bases and J by 14 bases, with 12 bases between the two germline ends. Germline V gene data show CDR1 as SGHDT and CDR2 as YYEEEE. The CDR3 totals 12 residues. This CDR3 reads CASSLETREEFF. The CDR3 region has the DNA TGTGCCAGCAGCTTGGAGACGAGGGAAGAGTTCTTC.

This clonotype occurred many times. The V and J genes are TRBV13 and TRBJ2-4, with D perhaps TRBD2 (5 bases). The V gene's germline CDR1 is PRHDT and CDR2 FYEKMQ (reference sequence). The CDR3 runs 13 residues. Trimming stripped 1 base from V and 5 bases from J, with 6 bases between. CDR3 amino acids: CASSLVGENIQYF. The DNA for the CDR3 is TGTGCCAGCAGCTTAGTCGGGGAAAACATTCAGTACTTC.

This clonotype was observed at least ten times. The CDR3 DNA is TGTGCCAGCAGCTTAAGTCCCCAGGGGGCGTTTGTTGGCAATGAGCAGTTCTTC. Protein product: CASSLSPQGAFVGNEQFF. This chain uses TRBV7-3 with TRBJ2-1, with 8 nucleotides matching TRBD1. This CDR3 has 18 amino acids. Germline V gene lookup returns CDR1 SGHTA and CDR2 FQGTGA. V was pared by 1 base and J by 6 bases, with 14 bases of the junction left unmatched.

This clonotype occurred a few times. V usage is TRBV6-2 or TRBV6-3 and J usage is TRBJ2-1, with D possibly TRBD2 on 6 matching bases. Germline values: CDR1 MNHEY, CDR2 SVGEGT. The CDR3 consists of 12 residues. Trimming cost V 6 bases and J 6 bases, with 9 bases left between them. The CDR3 spells CASSGRGNEQFF. DNA for the CDR3: TGTGCCAGCAGCGGGCGGGGCAATGAGCAGTTCTTC.

Turning to this clonotype: The junction departs from germline at one end; a sequencing error may be responsible. The chain links TRBV5-1 to TRBJ2-7; no reliable D call. The germline gives CDR1 SGHRS, CDR2 YFSETQ. This CDR3 has 13 amino acids. CDR3 coding DNA: TGCGCCGGCAGCTGGCCTAGACTCTACGAGCAGTACTTC. Its protein product is CAGSWPRLYEQYF.

This sequence joins TRBV25-1 and TRBJ2-7, with 7 bases that match TRBD2. This CDR3 has 15 residues. Germline loops: CDR1 MGHDK, CDR2 SYGVNS. J lost 5 bases, V lost 3 bases, and 10 bases had no gene match. The CDR3 is CASSDPGTTGHEQYF. For the CDR3, the DNA is TGTGCCAGCAGTGACCCGGGGACTACGGGCCACGAGCAGTACTTC.

This clonotype was seen many times. The chain joins TRBV10-3 to TRBJ1-1; D remains unclear. Germline loops: CDR1 ENHRY, CDR2 SYGVKD. CDR3 length: 12 amino acids. The V gene lost 7 bases and the J gene lost 7 bases, with 13 bases spanning the gap. The CDR3 sequence is CAIKTTGNEAFF. The CDR3 nucleotides are TGTGCCATCAAAACTACCGGGAATGAAGCTTTCTTT.

The rearrangement joins TRBV6-2 or TRBV6-3 to TRBJ2-1; TRBD2 matches at 8 bases. This CDR3 region has 13 residues. CDR1 is MNHEY, CDR2 SVGEGT, per germline. V was clipped by 8 bases and J by 6 bases; unmatched bases: 6. The CDR3 protein is CASGGGWGNEQFF. The CDR3 DNA follows: TGTGCCAGCGGCGGGGGGTGGGGCAATGAGCAGTTCTTC.

The rearrangement joins TRBV6-5 to TRBJ2-5; no reliable D call. Trimming shortened V by 2 bases and J by 0 bases, and 4 bases separated the two germline ends. From germline, CDR1 is MNHEY and CDR2 SVGAGI. This CDR3 has 13 amino acids. In DNA, the CDR3 is TGTGCCAGCAGTTACACATACCAAGAGACCCAGTACTTC. Translating gives CASSYTYQETQYF.

J is TRBJ2-5 and V is TRBV10-2; D is tentatively TRBD1 or TRBD2 (6 bases each). V was shortened by 3 bases and J by 4 bases, with 18 bases between the two germline ends. The CDR3 totals 16 residues. Germline loops: CDR1 WSHSY, CDR2 SAAADI. CDR3 coding DNA: TGCGCCAGCAGTGAAGGGGGTCAGGGGAGGAGAGAGACCCAGTACTTC. This gives the protein CASSEGGQGRRETQYF.